These T cell receptor beta chains were read from a single sample in a study of cytomegalovirus exposure and HLA in healthy donors. Some clones are missing from TCRdb's copy, which holds only in-frame ones; the method was immunoSEQ multiplex PCR. The data hold under 90,000 clones, with about 70% observed a single time. The specimen was PBMCs. These receptors came from a man aged 35 to 55 in good health and CMV-seropositive. Both conserved end residues are part of each CDR3. The order of the fields is V gene, D gene, J gene, clone size, CDR3 protein, CDR3 DNA. The D gene is left open where the match is weak. The size entry is marked missing in some rows and otherwise reads once, few, many or a size class.

v_gene: TRBV5-4; d_gene: TRBD1; j_gene: TRBJ1-1; abundance: .; CDR3aa: CASSLPGGFAEAFF; CDR3nt: TGTGCCAGCAGCTTGCCAGGGGGCTTCGCTGAAGCTTTCTTT
v_gene: TRBV19; d_gene: .; j_gene: TRBJ1-1; abundance: .; CDR3aa: CASSIFSGSSEAFF; CDR3nt: TGTGCCAGTAGTATATTTTCGGGGTCGTCTGAAGCTTTCTTT
v_gene: TRBV5-1; d_gene: TRBD1; j_gene: TRBJ2-7; abundance: .; CDR3aa: CASSRGQDPTYEQYF; CDR3nt: TGCGCCAGCAGCCGCGGACAGGACCCCACCTACGAGCAGTACTTC
v_gene: TRBV7-2; d_gene: TRBD1; j_gene: TRBJ1-1; abundance: .; CDR3aa: CASSQQGWNTEAFF; CDR3nt: TGTGCCAGCAGCCAACAGGGGTGGAACACTGAAGCTTTCTTT
v_gene: TRBV5-6; d_gene: TRBD2; j_gene: TRBJ2-4; abundance: few; CDR3aa: CASRTGLAGKNIQYF; CDR3nt: TGTGCCAGCAGGACGGGACTAGCGGGCAAAAACATTCAGTACTTC
v_gene: TRBV6-4; d_gene: .; j_gene: TRBJ2-1; abundance: .; CDR3aa: CASSDFTGSSYNEQFF; CDR3nt: TGTGCCAGCAGTGACTTCACTGGGAGCTCCTACAATGAGCAGTTCTTC
v_gene: TRBV10-3; d_gene: TRBD2; j_gene: TRBJ2-6; abundance: few; CDR3aa: CAISEIYGGAGANVLTF; CDR3nt: TGTGCCATCAGTGAGATCTATGGGGGGGCTGGGGCCAACGTCCTGACTTTC
v_gene: TRBV2; d_gene: .; j_gene: TRBJ2-1; abundance: few; CDR3aa: CASNPGPQARRHNEQFF; CDR3nt: TGTGCCAGCAATCCTGGGCCCCAAGCGAGGAGGCACAATGAGCAGTTCTTC
v_gene: TRBV15; d_gene: TRBD1; j_gene: TRBJ2-5; abundance: .; CDR3aa: CATSGGDRGQETQYF; CDR3nt: TGTGCCACCAGCGGGGGGGACAGGGGTCAAGAGACCCAGTACTTC
v_gene: TRBV28; d_gene: .; j_gene: TRBJ2-5; abundance: few; CDR3aa: CASSSTGLQETQYF; CDR3nt: TGTGCCAGCAGTTCTACGGGACTTCAAGAGACCCAGTACTTC
v_gene: TRBV7-9; d_gene: TRBD1; j_gene: TRBJ2-5; abundance: medium-sized; CDR3aa: CASSGPGRQGGETQYF; CDR3nt: TGTGCCAGCAGCGGGCCCGGTCGACAGGGCGGGGAGACCCAGTACTTC
v_gene: TRBV30; d_gene: .; j_gene: TRBJ1-2; abundance: few; CDR3aa: CARTRQGRGYTF; CDR3nt: TGTGCCCGGACACGCCAGGGCCGTGGCTACACCTTC
v_gene: TRBV2; d_gene: .; j_gene: TRBJ1-1; abundance: .; CDR3aa: CASSLGAWAEAFF; CDR3nt: TGTGCCAGCAGCCTAGGGGCCTGGGCTGAAGCTTTCTTT
v_gene: TRBV10-3; d_gene: .; j_gene: TRBJ1-1; abundance: many; CDR3aa: CAISERGTTEAFF; CDR3nt: TGTGCCATCAGTGAGCGGGGAACCACTGAAGCTTTCTTT
v_gene: TRBV7-6; d_gene: TRBD1; j_gene: TRBJ2-7; abundance: .; CDR3aa: CASSPGGTGAYEQYF; CDR3nt: TGTGCCAGCAGCCCGGGTGGGACAGGGGCCTACGAGCAGTACTTC
v_gene: TRBV5-6; d_gene: .; j_gene: TRBJ1-5; abundance: .; CDR3aa: CASSIKGGPNQPQHF; CDR3nt: TGTGCCAGCAGCATAAAGGGGGGGCCTAATCAGCCCCAGCATTTT
v_gene: TRBV28; d_gene: TRBD1; j_gene: TRBJ1-4; abundance: .; CDR3aa: CASSFGTVTNEKLFF; CDR3nt: TGTGCCAGCAGTTTCGGGACAGTAACTAATGAAAAACTGTTTTTT
v_gene: TRBV28; d_gene: TRBD1; j_gene: TRBJ1-5; abundance: .; CDR3aa: CASTPDRNQPQHF; CDR3nt: TGTGCCAGCACCCCGGACAGGAATCAGCCCCAGCATTTT
v_gene: TRBV11-2; d_gene: .; j_gene: TRBJ1-1; abundance: .; CDR3aa: CASSFVEQSEAFF; CDR3nt: TGTGCCAGCAGCTTCGTAGAACAGTCTGAAGCTTTCTTT
v_gene: TRBV4-3; d_gene: TRBD2; j_gene: TRBJ2-3; abundance: .; CDR3aa: CASSQGAGGRADTQYF; CDR3nt: TGCGCCAGCAGCCAAGGAGCGGGGGGCCGGGCAGATACGCAGTATTTT
v_gene: TRBV6-5; d_gene: TRBD2; j_gene: TRBJ2-7; abundance: .; CDR3aa: CASSYSGSGDYEQYF; CDR3nt: TGTGCCAGCAGTTACTCGGGTAGCGGGGACTACGAGCAGTACTTC
v_gene: TRBV7-6; d_gene: .; j_gene: TRBJ2-3; abundance: few; CDR3aa: CASSLGTRADTQYF; CDR3nt: TGTGCCAGCAGCTTAGGAACGAGGGCAGATACGCAGTATTTT
v_gene: TRBV2; d_gene: TRBD1; j_gene: TRBJ1-5; abundance: .; CDR3aa: CASSEALTGNQPQHF; CDR3nt: TGTGCCAGCAGTGAAGCGCTGACAGGGAATCAGCCCCAGCATTTT